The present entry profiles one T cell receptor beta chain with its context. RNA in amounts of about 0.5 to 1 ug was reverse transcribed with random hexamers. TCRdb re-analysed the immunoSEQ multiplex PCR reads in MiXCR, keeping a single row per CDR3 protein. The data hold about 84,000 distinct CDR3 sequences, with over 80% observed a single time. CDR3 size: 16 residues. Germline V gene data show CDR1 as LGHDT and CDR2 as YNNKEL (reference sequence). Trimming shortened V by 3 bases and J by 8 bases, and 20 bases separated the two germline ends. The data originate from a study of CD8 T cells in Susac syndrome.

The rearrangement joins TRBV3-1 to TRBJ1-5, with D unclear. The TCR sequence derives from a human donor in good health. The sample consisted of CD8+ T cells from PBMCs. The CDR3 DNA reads TGTGCCAGCAGCCACCAGCCATGGGCCCAGCCGGAGCCCCAGCATTTT. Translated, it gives CASSHQPWAQPEPQHF.